The clone carrying this TCR beta chain was seen only a few times. Its target is unknown. Combining a sample-barcoded 5' primer with a J-beta primer mix, a second PCR ran for roughly 7 to 12 cycles. Every sample gave at least 2.5 million paired-end reads containing CDR3. TCRdb processed the 5' RACE reads anew with MiXCR; each CDR3 protein has one entry. The sample lists 1.5 million to 2 million distinct CDR3 sequences, around half seen once, with more than 2% in the top ten. CDR3 size: 15 residues. Unmatched junction bases numbered 5, after V lost 4 bases and J lost 0 bases. CDR1 and CDR2 (germline): SGHTA, FQGNSA. The sample belongs to a study of blood T cells in healthy people across ages. Study results and limitations: In the absence of known donor CMV status, changes in expanded clonotypes were possibly confounded. PBMCs that were unsorted prevented a conclusive naive versus antigen-experienced comparison. Strong correlation linked observed beta diversity and percent naive T cells.

Specimen: blood. The receptor's source is a woman aged 40 to 50 in good health. The rearrangement links TRBV7-2 to TRBJ2-5; 7 bases match TRBD1. The CDR3 loop is CASSSRGTDQETQYF. The CDR3 nucleotides are TGTGCCAGCAGCTCCCGAGGGACAGACCAAGAGACCCAGTACTTC.